The 27 T cell receptor beta chains below come from one sample, sequenced in a study of regulatory T cells in long-lasting Graves disease. According to the study, TCR beta libraries were built with iRepertoire HTBI primers and CDR3-region Arm-PCR. A single record per CDR3 protein comes from TCRdb applying MiXCR to the multiplex PCR reads. In the table there are 250,000 to 300,000 distinct CDR3 sequences, 22% of which are singletons. Sample time point: persistent/refractory GD, antithyroid drugs over 5 years with positive TRAb. PBMCs provided the RNA from which the TCR library was made. The material was peripheral blood mononuclear cells (PBMCs), obtained when the disease was refractory, from a patient treated with antithyroid drugs. The receptors stem from a female donor with Graves disease.

The sample holds a few counts of this clonotype. The chain uses TRBV20-1 and TRBJ2-7, with 13 bases that match TRBD2. CDR1 is DFQATT and CDR2 is SNEGSKA in the germline V gene (reference sequence). Losses at the gene ends were 5 bases for V and 2 bases for J; bases not matched to a gene: 12. The CDR3 is 17 amino acids. The CDR3 sequence: CSALGLAGVRAAYEQYF. The DNA for the CDR3 is TGCAGTGCTTTAGGACTAGCGGGAGTAAGGGCCGCCTACGAGCAGTACTTC.

This clonotype was observed a handful of times. V and J are TRBV24-1 and TRBJ1-5; TRBD1 might be the D (5 bases). V gave up 4 bases and J gave up 6 bases, with 9 bases separating them. The CDR3 spans 13 residues. In germline, CDR1 is KGHDR, CDR2 SFDVKD. The CDR3 DNA is TGTGCCACCAGTGAAGGAAGGGGTCAGCCCCAGCATTTT. It is translated as CATSEGRGQPQHF.

The chain couples TRBV12-3 or TRBV12-4 to TRBJ2-7, with D uncertain. The CDR3 length is 14 residues. V was clipped by 6 bases and J by 1 base, with 13 bases between them. DNA of the CDR3: TGTGCCAGCAGCAAATGGTCGGATTCCTACGAGCAGTACTTC. It encodes CASSKWSDSYEQYF.

On this clonotype: No conserved phenylalanine or tryptophan ends this CDR3, so it is likely a read error. The V and J genes are TRBV2 and TRBJ1-5; no clear D gene. The CDR3 runs to 15 residues. CDR1 and CDR2 from the germline V gene are SNHLY and FYNNEI. Trimming removed 3 bases at V and 4 bases at J, with 13 bases between. The CDR3 region is CASSEEAAGNQPQHL. The CDR3 DNA reads as TGTGCCAGCAGTGAGGAGGCCGCGGGGAATCAGCCCCAGCATCTT.

This clonotype occurred many times. The chain recombines TRBV7-9 with TRBJ2-7; 9 bases align to TRBD2. The CDR3 has 16 residues. Per germline, CDR1 SEHNR and CDR2 FQNEAQ (reference sequence). V dropped 5 bases and J dropped 5; count of bases not matched to a gene: 13. The CDR3 DNA follows: TGTGCCAGCAGCCCTACCCGGACTAGCGTCATCGACGAGCAGTACTTC. Residues: CASSPTRTSVIDEQYF.

V usage is TRBV5-1 and J usage is TRBJ1-2, with D possibly TRBD1 on 6 matching bases. Germline V lookup: CDR1 SGHRS, CDR2 YFSETQ. The CDR3 spans 15 residues. Trimming left V 0 bases short and J 6 bases short, with 15 bases between. The CDR3 coding sequence is TGCGCCAGCAGCTTGGTGGTTGACAGGAGGGATGGCTACACCTTC. Its protein is CASSLVVDRRDGYTF.

This clonotype was picked up a small number of times. The V and J genes are TRBV14 and TRBJ2-4, with TRBD1 matching 9 bases. Germline V CDR1 and CDR2: SGHDN, FVKESK. The CDR3 consists of 14 residues. The V segment lost 3 bases and the J segment 9 bases; nucleotides outside the gene matches: 6. The CDR3 nucleotides read TGTGCCAGCAGCCAGTCGACAGGGGGGGGCATTCAGTACTTC. Translated, it gives CASSQSTGGGIQYF.

This chain uses TRBV29-1 with TRBJ2-4; D gene unclear. Germline-derived CDR1 and CDR2 are SQVTM and ANQGSEA. The CDR3 is 14 residues long. The V end lost 4 bases, the J end lost 3 bases, and 13 bases lay between the germline ends. The CDR3 loop is CSVVKGWDKNIQYF. CDR3 nucleotide sequence: TGCAGCGTTGTTAAGGGTTGGGACAAAAACATTCAGTACTTC.

This clonotype appeared once. Germline and junction disagree at one end, which may indicate a read error. This chain uses TRBV19 with TRBJ2-6; D could derive from TRBD1 or TRBD2 (5 bases each). The CDR3 sequence is 15 residues long. From germline, CDR1 is LNHDA and CDR2 SQIVND (reference sequence). Written as DNA, the CDR3 is TGTGCCAGTAGTATTGAGGCATTCGGGGCCAACGTCCTGGCTTTC. Its translation: CASSIEAFGANVLAF.

This clonotype was picked up a small number of times. The V call is TRBV19, the J call TRBJ2-7, with a possible D match to TRBD1 (5 bases). The CDR3 has 14 amino acids. The V and J ends lost 8 bases and 6 bases respectively, with 20 bases between them. The germline V gene has CDR1 LNHDA and CDR2 SQIVND (reference sequence). The CDR3 nucleotides read TGTGCCAGTGCCCAGGGCGGCGGCTCCGCCGAGCAGTACTTC. It encodes CASAQGGGSAEQYF. The complete variable domain, with remaining parts taken from reference TRBV19 and TRBJ2-7, reads DGGITQSPKYLFRKEGQNVTLSCEQNLNHDAMYWYRQDPGQGLRLIYYSQIVNDFQKGDIAEGYSVSREKKESFPLTVTSAQKNPTAFYLCASAQGGGSAEQYFGPGTRLTVT.

This clonotype appeared many times. V usage is TRBV20-1 and J usage is TRBJ1-1; D is unresolved. This CDR3 is 11 amino acids long. The V gene lost 3 bases and the J gene lost 4 bases, with 6 bases spanning the gap. The germline CDR1 and CDR2 sequences are DFQATT and SNEGSKA (reference sequence). The CDR3 sequence is CSARPGTEAFF. CDR3 in DNA: TGCAGTGCTAGGCCGGGCACTGAAGCTTTCTTT.

This clonotype showed up many times. The chain employs TRBV28 and TRBJ2-7; TRBD2 agrees at 13 bases. The CDR3 spans 16 residues. V shed 5 bases and J 3 bases; nucleotides not matched to a gene: 7. The germline CDR1 and CDR2 sequences are MDHEN and SYDVKM. The chain's CDR3 is CASSGGLAGPRYEQYF. The CDR3 region has the DNA TGTGCCAGCAGTGGGGGACTAGCGGGACCTCGCTACGAGCAGTACTTC.

The CDR3 DNA is TGTGCCACCAGCAGAGATCACACTGAAGCTTTCTTT. Amino acids: CATSRDHTEAFF. The V and J genes are TRBV15 and TRBJ1-1; D not resolved. The CDR3 loop spans 12 amino acids. Trimming took off 0 bases at V and 3 bases at J, with 2 bases between the two ends. From germline, CDR1 is LNHNV and CDR2 YYDKDF (reference sequence).

Ten or more counts support this clonotype. CDR3 sequence reads: CASGLSGRYNEQFF. CDR3 coding DNA: TGTGCCAGCGGTCTTAGCGGAAGGTACAATGAGCAGTTCTTC. This sequence joins TRBV6-1 and TRBJ2-1, with a possible D match to TRBD2 (6 bases). Germline CDR1 and CDR2: MNHNS and SASEGT. This CDR3 is built from 14 residues. V lost 8 bases to trimming and J lost 4 bases, with 15 bases between them.

Worth noting for this clonotype: Possible read error: a much larger clone is one base away. V is TRBV6-1 and J is TRBJ2-5, with a tentative D call TRBD2 (5 bases). Germline V CDR1 and CDR2: MNHNS, SASEGT. CDR3 length: 14 residues. The CDR3 sequence is CASGEPPVQEAQYF. DNA of the CDR3: TGTGCCAGCGGGGAGCCCCCTGTCCAAGAGGCCCAGTACTTC.

This clonotype was seen ten or more times. The chain is built from TRBV2 and TRBJ1-6; D unresolved. Trimming left V 6 bases short and J 4 bases short, with 7 bases between. This CDR3 comprises 13 residues. Per the germline V gene, CDR1 is SNHLY and CDR2 is FYNNEI. The CDR3 loop reads CASRREYNSPLHF. Written as DNA, the CDR3 is TGTGCCAGCAGGAGAGAGTATAATTCACCCCTCCACTTT.

This clonotype was picked up many times. The chain employs TRBV12-3 or TRBV12-4 and TRBJ2-2; D perhaps matches TRBD2 (6 bases). V was pared by 3 bases and J by 10 bases, with 9 bases between. The CDR3 sequence is 12 residues long. Here the CDR3 reads CASSFGTQELFF. CDR3 nucleotide sequence: TGTGCCAGCAGTTTTGGGACTCAGGAGCTGTTTTTT.

This clonotype was seen a handful of times. This chain joins TRBV4-2 and TRBJ1-2; D unresolved. The CDR3 sequence is 16 residues long. Between the trimmed V and J ends, which lost 0 bases and 4 bases, there was a span of 15 bases. Germline V gives CDR1 LGHNA, CDR2 YNFKEQ. The CDR3 loop reads CASSQELTGLLYGYTF. DNA for the CDR3: TGTGCCAGCAGCCAAGAGTTGACTGGGCTACTCTATGGCTACACCTTC.

This clonotype has a single count. One base away lies a much larger clone, so this may be a sequencing read error. The chain links TRBV28 to TRBJ2-1, with a possible D match to TRBD2 (6 bases). This CDR3 is 14 amino acids long. With 2 bases removed from V and 7 bases from J, the gap between germline ends came to 12 bases. Per germline, CDR1 MDHEN and CDR2 SYDVKM. CDR3 bases: TGTGCCAGCAGTTTAGCTAGCGAAACGAATGAGCAGTTCTTC. Residues: CASSLASETNEQFF. Variable domain in full (rest from reference TRBV28 and TRBJ2-1): DVKVTQSSRYLVKRTGEKVFLECVQDMDHENMFWYRQDPGLGLRLIYFSYDVKMKEKGDIPEGYSVSREKKERFSLILESASTNQTSMYLCASSLASETNEQFFGPGTRLTVL.

A remark on this clonotype: One base away lies a much larger clone, so this may be a sequencing read error. CDR3 loop: CSVAGFDTKAFF. The CDR3 DNA reads TGCAGCGTTGCAGGGTTTGACACTAAAGCTTTCTTT. The chain couples TRBV29-1 to TRBJ1-1; D might be TRBD1 (5 bases). The germline V gene has CDR1 SQVTM and CDR2 ANQGSEA. The CDR3 runs to 12 residues.

The chain recombines TRBV7-3 with TRBJ2-2, with D perhaps TRBD2 (6 bases). The germline CDR1 and CDR2 sequences are SGHTA and FQGTGA. The CDR3 runs to 16 residues. The V gene lost 2 bases and the J gene lost 3 bases, with 13 bases spanning the gap. The CDR3 sequence is CASSLVGGFDTGELFF. CDR3 coding DNA: TGTGCCAGCAGCTTAGTAGGAGGGTTCGACACCGGGGAGCTGTTTTTT.

This clonotype has at least ten counts. The rearrangement links TRBV6-5 to TRBJ1-6, with D possibly TRBD1 on 5 matching bases. Germline CDR1 reads MNHEY; CDR2 reads SVGAGI. The length of the CDR3 is 14 residues. The germline V and J ends were trimmed by 4 bases and 14 bases, with 18 bases remaining between them. CDR3 DNA sequence: TGTGCCAGCAGTTCAGGGAGTAGGCCTTTTGCCCTCCACTTT. Translating gives CASSSGSRPFALHF.

This clonotype has only a few counts. CDR3 residues: CASSPIPREGAGRPYEQYF. The CDR3 nucleotides are TGTGCCAGCAGCCCAATACCCCGGGAGGGGGCCGGGCGACCCTACGAGCAGTACTTC. The genes are TRBV3-1 and TRBJ2-7; the D gene is possibly TRBD2 (8 bases). The CDR3 length is 19 residues. V lost 4 bases to trimming and J lost 2 bases, with 27 bases between them. Germline-derived CDR1 and CDR2 are LGHDT and YNNKEL (reference sequence).

This clonotype has ten or more counts. V gene TRBV7-6 combines with J gene TRBJ1-6; 7 positions agree with TRBD1. J was trimmed by 5 bases and V by 5 bases; bases with no gene match: 6. This CDR3 has 15 residues. Germline CDR1 and CDR2: SGHVS and FNYEAQ. The CDR3 sequence: CASSVTGTDNSPLHF. The CDR3 DNA follows: TGTGCCAGCAGCGTGACCGGGACAGATAATTCACCCCTCCACTTT.

This chain connects TRBV28 to TRBJ2-1; TRBD2 agrees at 8 bases. Germline V gives CDR1 MDHEN, CDR2 SYDVKM. This CDR3 region has 17 residues. Germline trimming cut 7 bases from V and 4 bases from J; bases unmatched to any gene: 15. CDR3 protein: CASTRPFLAGIYNEQFF. CDR3 in DNA: TGTGCCAGCACCCGACCTTTCTTAGCGGGGATTTACAATGAGCAGTTCTTC.

This clonotype was recorded a few times. The chain employs TRBV20-1 and TRBJ2-3; unclear D gene. Germline V gene data show CDR1 as DFQATT and CDR2 as SNEGSKA (reference sequence). The germline V and J ends were trimmed by 0 bases and 5 bases, with 6 bases remaining between them. CDR3 length: 12 amino acids. DNA for the CDR3: TGCAGTGCTAGAGACAGGTTAGATACGCAGTATTTT. Its translation is CSARDRLDTQYF.

The chain recombines TRBV9 with TRBJ2-2, with 8 positions matching TRBD2. Germline V gives CDR1 SGDLS, CDR2 YYNGEE. The CDR3 consists of 15 residues. V trimming: 4 bases; J trimming: 6 bases; junction bases outside the gene matches: 8. The CDR3 is CASSTSGSFAGELFF. CDR3 coding DNA: TGTGCCAGCAGCACCAGCGGGAGTTTCGCCGGGGAGCTGTTTTTT.